The clone carrying this TCR beta chain showed up just a few times. Its antigen is still unknown. The entry originates in a study of response to subunit inactivated influenza vaccine. Study-wide results and caveats: A suggestion made by the authors is that each seasonal influenza vaccination recruits few new T cells.

Each CDR3 protein is one row after TCRdb ran MiXCR on the RT-PCR reads. Here the sample spans hundreds of thousands of distinct CDR3 sequences, 13% being singletons. The ends lost 5 bases at V and 4 bases at J; junction bases unmatched: 5. The CDR3 is 14 amino acids. From germline, CDR1 is SEHNR and CDR2 FQNEAQ (reference sequence). The chain has TRBV7-9 and TRBJ1-1; 9 nucleotides align to TRBD1. The material sequenced was PBMCs from blood, taken roughly 48 days after vaccination. The sequence was obtained from a man aged 45-65 years who received an inactivated influenza vaccine. The chain's CDR3 is CASSHGQGSTEAFF. Written as DNA, the CDR3 is TGTGCCAGCAGCCACGGACAGGGGAGCACTGAAGCTTTCTTT.